The entry below gives a single T cell receptor (beta chain) sequence along with its context. The sample comes from a study of beta chain features in type 1 diabetes. Trimming removed 2 bases from V and 6 bases from J; junction bases left unmatched: 8. This CDR3 region has 15 residues. The germline gives CDR1 SGHRS, CDR2 YFSETQ. Every isolated RNA sample was fully reverse transcribed, so sequencing captured expressed TCRB transcripts. Method: immunoSEQ multiplex PCR; TCRdb's copy keeps in-frame clones and lacks some. The sample has about 230,000 clones; 7.5% to 10% are singletons. This clonotype was sampled from a woman in her late teens or twenties in good health. Sequencing was performed on naive CD4+ T cells from blood. The V call is TRBV5-1, the J call TRBJ2-3; 8 bases align to TRBD2. The CDR3 spells CASSLIPGGPDTQYF. The CDR3 DNA sequence: TGCGCCAGCAGCTTAATCCCGGGAGGGCCTGATACGCAGTATTTT.